The TCR beta chain described here comes from a study of T-cell reconstitution after alpha-beta-depleted transplantation in children. In this sample, this clonotype turned up a few times. The antigen remains unidentified. Notes on the study in general: Expanded graft clones numbering several hundred reportedly gave rise to alpha-beta T cells about two months after transplant. Once a year had passed after transplant, T-cell counts and diversity came mostly from newly produced T cells. After transplant, high TCRbeta diversity at day 60 in some patients arose from surviving recipient T cells and thymic progenitors.

Molecular barcoding with unique molecular identifiers was used for the TCRbeta library. Using its own MiXCR run on the PCR reads, TCRdb lists one record per CDR3 protein. The sample contains around 440,000 distinct CDR3 sequences, approximately 10% of which appear only once. This TCR derives from a child younger than 10 with inherited bone marrow failure, due to receive a stem cell transplant. Sequences were derived from PBMCs, sampled before TCRalphabeta/CD19-depleted stem cell transplant.

The CDR3 nucleotides read TGTGCCAGCAGTTTAATGCAGGATACTTCCCCTGGGGCCAACGTCCTGACTTTC. Protein product: CASSLMQDTSPGANVLTF. The V and J genes are TRBV28 and TRBJ2-6; no reliable D call. The V end lost 2 bases, the J end lost 2 bases, and 16 bases lay between the germline ends. The CDR3 length is 18 residues. Germline CDR1 is MDHEN and CDR2 is SYDVKM.